One sample yielded the 12 T cell receptor beta chains listed below, sequenced in a study of cytomegalovirus exposure and HLA in healthy donors. Both 60 Vbeta primers and 13 Jbeta primers went into the PCR. Sequenced by immunoSEQ multiplex PCR; TCRdb stores in-frame clones only, minus some. The sample lists approximately 100,000 clones, 70% to 80% occurring once. Material: PBMCs. Source of these receptors: a woman aged 40-49 years in good health and CMV-seropositive.

The V and J genes are TRBV19 and TRBJ2-5, with D perhaps TRBD1 (5 bases). V was pared by 10 bases and J by 2 bases, with 14 bases between. The CDR3 has 13 amino acids. The V gene's germline CDR1 is LNHDA and CDR2 SQIVND (reference sequence). Written as DNA, the CDR3 is TGTGCCACCCAAAGACAGTTACAAGAGACCCAGTACTTC. Translation gives CATQRQLQETQYF.

Comments on this clone: Germline is not matched at one junction end, which may reflect a read error. The chain uses TRBV7-9 and TRBJ2-7; TRBD1 aligns across 9 bases. This CDR3 is 15 amino acids long. Germline CDR1 is SEHNR and CDR2 is FQNEAQ (reference sequence). The CDR3 reads CSSSSRTGAPYEQYF. CDR3 nucleotides: TGTTCCAGCAGCTCGAGGACAGGGGCCCCCTACGAGCAGTACTTC.

A word on this clone: The same CDR3 arises from other DNA sequences in this sample as well. The V and J genes are TRBV10-3 and TRBJ1-1; D might be TRBD1 (6 bases). Trimming stripped 10 bases from V and 0 bases from J, with 12 bases between. Looked up from germline, CDR1 is ENHRY and CDR2 is SYGVKD. The CDR3 is made up of 13 amino acids. The CDR3 loop is CATNRVLNTEAFF. The CDR3 nucleotides read TGTGCCACCAACAGGGTCCTGAACACTGAAGCTTTCTTT.

The chain uses TRBV18 and TRBJ1-1; 7 bases match TRBD1. The CDR3 extends over 13 amino acids. J gave up 6 bases and V 2 bases, and 3 bases lay outside the gene matches. Germline V gene sequence: CDR1 KGHSH, CDR2 LQKENI. This chain's CDR3 is CASSPKGGSEAFF. CDR3 in DNA: TGTGCCAGCTCACCAAAAGGGGGCTCTGAAGCTTTCTTT.

The chain couples TRBV2 to TRBJ2-7, with a tentative D call TRBD1 (5 bases). Germline V lookup: CDR1 SNHLY, CDR2 FYNNEI. Trimming removed 5 bases from V and 3 bases from J, with 8 bases in between. The CDR3 has 12 residues. The CDR3: CASSPTGYEQYF. CDR3 sequence (DNA): TGTGCCAGCAGTCCAACAGGCTACGAGCAGTACTTC.

The chain joins TRBV7-8 to TRBJ2-1; weak D call: TRBD2 (5 bases). The CDR3 spans 13 residues. Germline loops: CDR1 SGHVS, CDR2 FQNEAQ. Trimming removed 5 bases at V and 4 bases at J, with 9 bases between. CDR3 nucleotides: TGTGCCAGCAGCACGGGATTGTACAATGAGCAGTTCTTC. Translating it yields CASSTGLYNEQFF.

The V and J genes are TRBV7-3 and TRBJ1-1; tentative D call: TRBD1 (6 bases). V lost 4 bases, J lost 1 base, and 16 bases lay in between. CDR3 length equals 16 residues. Germline V gene sequence: CDR1 SGHTA, CDR2 FQGTGA. The DNA of the CDR3 is TGTGCCAGCAGCTCGGAAGTGGTCAGGGGGAACACTGAAGCTTTCTTT. Protein: CASSSEVVRGNTEAFF.

The V call is TRBV9, the J call TRBJ1-1; TRBD1 aligns across 8 bases. The CDR3 spans 12 residues. The germline CDR1 and CDR2 sequences are SGDLS and YYNGEE. Trimming removed 8 bases from V and 5 bases from J; junction bases left unmatched: 5. The CDR3 spells CARRQGWTEAFF. The CDR3 DNA sequence: TGTGCCAGAAGACAGGGGTGGACTGAAGCTTTCTTT.

The V gene is TRBV7-8, the J gene TRBJ1-1; the D gene is possibly TRBD1 (6 bases). Looked up from germline, CDR1 is SGHVS and CDR2 is FQNEAQ. The CDR3 has 16 amino acids. V lost 1 base to trimming and J lost 2 bases, with 14 bases between them. The CDR3 coding sequence is TGTGCCAGCAGCTTAGTGTCAGGGGCGTTTAACACTGAAGCTTTCTTT. As protein: CASSLVSGAFNTEAFF. Full variable domain (rest looked up from reference TRBV7-8 and TRBJ1-1): GAGVSQSPRYKVAKRGQDVALRCDPISGHVSLFWYQQALGQGPEFLTYFQNEAQLDKSGLPSDRFFAERPEGSVSTLKIQRTQQEDSAVYLCASSLVSGAFNTEAFFGQGTRLTVV.

The chain employs TRBV7-9 and TRBJ1-5; D might be TRBD1 (6 bases). Germline-derived CDR1 and CDR2 are SEHNR and FQNEAQ (reference sequence). The CDR3 consists of 15 residues. Trimming removed 3 bases at V and 2 bases at J, with 11 bases between. In DNA form, the CDR3 reads TGTGCCAGCAGCTTGGACCCAGGGGGCAATCAGCCCCAGCATTTT. Encoded protein: CASSLDPGGNQPQHF.

The rearrangement links TRBV6-1 to TRBJ1-1; maybe TRBD1 (5 bases). The CDR3 runs 13 residues. Trimming removed 7 bases at V and 4 bases at J, with 13 bases between. From germline, CDR1 is MNHNS and CDR2 SASEGT. For the CDR3, the DNA is TGTGCCAGCAAAACGCCGGGGGGCACTGAAGCTTTCTTT. It is translated as CASKTPGGTEAFF.

J is TRBJ2-3 and V is TRBV5-4; 11 nucleotides line up with TRBD2. The CDR3 has 16 amino acids. V shed 1 base, J shed 2 bases, and the junction held 3 bases outside the gene matches. Germline lookup yields CDR1 SGHNT and CDR2 YYREEE (reference sequence). The chain's CDR3 is CASSLSLAGDTDTQYF. The CDR3 bases are TGTGCCAGCAGCTTGTCACTAGCGGGGGACACAGATACGCAGTATTTT.